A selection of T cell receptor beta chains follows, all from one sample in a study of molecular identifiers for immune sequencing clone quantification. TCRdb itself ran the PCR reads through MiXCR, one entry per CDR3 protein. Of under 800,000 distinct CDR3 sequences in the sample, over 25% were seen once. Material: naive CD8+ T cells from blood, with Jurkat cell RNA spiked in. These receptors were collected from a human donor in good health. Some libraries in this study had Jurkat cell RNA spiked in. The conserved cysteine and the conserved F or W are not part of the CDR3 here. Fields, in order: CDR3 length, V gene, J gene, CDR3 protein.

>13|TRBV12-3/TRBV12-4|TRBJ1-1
ASSPDRGRGTEAF
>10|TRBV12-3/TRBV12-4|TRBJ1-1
ASSLAGFEAF
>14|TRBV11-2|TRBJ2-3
ASNLGTGGGSDTQY
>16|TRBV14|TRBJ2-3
ASSQDRASGGPTDTQY
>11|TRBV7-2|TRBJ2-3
ASSLFGADTQY
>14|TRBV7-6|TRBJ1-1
ASSKASGTLNTEAF
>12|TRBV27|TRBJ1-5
ASSLGGTNQPQH
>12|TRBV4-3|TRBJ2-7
ASSQDNRFYEQY
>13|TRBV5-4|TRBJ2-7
ASSPGQGASYGQY
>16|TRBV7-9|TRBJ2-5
ASSLVSGAGWYQETQY
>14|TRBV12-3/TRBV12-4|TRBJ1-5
ASSPGTGHSNQPQH
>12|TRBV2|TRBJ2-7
ASSEGTGAYEQY
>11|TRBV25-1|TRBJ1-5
AAGLGGNQPQH
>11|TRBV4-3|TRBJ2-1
VSSHLRGDEQF
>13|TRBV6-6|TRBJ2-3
ASSRGTSDTDTQY
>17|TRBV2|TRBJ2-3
ASSVAASLKTIGTDTQY
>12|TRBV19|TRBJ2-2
ASNPGLATGELF
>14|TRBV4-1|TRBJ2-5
ASSQDAGLGSETQY
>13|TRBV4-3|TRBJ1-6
AGSLGTADNSPLH
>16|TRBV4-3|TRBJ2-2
ASSAGLRFSSNTGELF
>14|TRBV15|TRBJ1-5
ATSRVGHLAHQPQH
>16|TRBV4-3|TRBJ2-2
ASSQTPGDTWGTGELF
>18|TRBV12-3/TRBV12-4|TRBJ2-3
ASSTIPPQSGGRSTDTQY
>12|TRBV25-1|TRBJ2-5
ASSEFVYGETQY
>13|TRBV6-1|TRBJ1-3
ASSTAGRGRNTIY
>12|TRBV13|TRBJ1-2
ASSLDRGYYGYT
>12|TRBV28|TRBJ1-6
ASSQNRVNSPLH
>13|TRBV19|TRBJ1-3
ASSIGGRSGNTIY
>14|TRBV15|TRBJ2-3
ATSSLLADAVDTQY
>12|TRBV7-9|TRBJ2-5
ASSTLAGVETQY
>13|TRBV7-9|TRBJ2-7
ASSRQPGTGYEQY
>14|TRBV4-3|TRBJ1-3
ASSQWTGSSGNTIY
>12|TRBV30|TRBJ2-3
AWSVGSGADTQY
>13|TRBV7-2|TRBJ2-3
ASSLGGGPADTQY